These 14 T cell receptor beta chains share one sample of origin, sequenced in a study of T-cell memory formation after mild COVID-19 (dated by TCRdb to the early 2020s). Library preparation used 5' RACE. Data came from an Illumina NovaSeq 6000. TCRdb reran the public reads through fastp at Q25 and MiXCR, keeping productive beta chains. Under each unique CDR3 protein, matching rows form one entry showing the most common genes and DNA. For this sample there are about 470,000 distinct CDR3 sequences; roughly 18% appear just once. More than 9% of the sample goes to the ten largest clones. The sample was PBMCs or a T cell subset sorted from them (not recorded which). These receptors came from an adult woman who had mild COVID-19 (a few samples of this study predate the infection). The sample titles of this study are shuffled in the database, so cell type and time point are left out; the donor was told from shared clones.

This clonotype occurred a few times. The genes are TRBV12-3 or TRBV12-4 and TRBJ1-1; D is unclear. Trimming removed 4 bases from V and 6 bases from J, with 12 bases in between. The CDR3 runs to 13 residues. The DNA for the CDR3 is TGTGCCAGCAGTTCGATGCGGGGAGCTGAAGCTTTCTTT. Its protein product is CASSSMRGAEAFF.

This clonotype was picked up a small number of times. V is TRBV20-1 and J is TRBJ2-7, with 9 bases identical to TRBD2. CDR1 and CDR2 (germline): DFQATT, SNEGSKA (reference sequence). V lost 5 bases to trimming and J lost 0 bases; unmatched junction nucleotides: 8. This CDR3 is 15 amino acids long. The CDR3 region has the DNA TGCAGTGCTTTGCTAGCGGGACAACGCTCCTACGAGCAGTACTTC. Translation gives CSALLAGQRSYEQYF.

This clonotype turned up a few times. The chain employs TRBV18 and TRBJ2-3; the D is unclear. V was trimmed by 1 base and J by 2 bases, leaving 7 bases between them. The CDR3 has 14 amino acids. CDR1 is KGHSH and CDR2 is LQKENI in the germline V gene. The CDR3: CASSPLQVTDTQYF. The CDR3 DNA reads TGTGCCAGCTCACCACTCCAGGTCACAGATACGCAGTATTTT.

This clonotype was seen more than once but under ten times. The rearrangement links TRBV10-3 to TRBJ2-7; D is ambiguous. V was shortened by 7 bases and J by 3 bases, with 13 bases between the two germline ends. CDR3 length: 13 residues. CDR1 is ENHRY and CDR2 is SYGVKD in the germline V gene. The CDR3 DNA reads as TGTGCCATCACTAAAACCTTAGGCTACGAGCAGTACTTC. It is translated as CAITKTLGYEQYF.

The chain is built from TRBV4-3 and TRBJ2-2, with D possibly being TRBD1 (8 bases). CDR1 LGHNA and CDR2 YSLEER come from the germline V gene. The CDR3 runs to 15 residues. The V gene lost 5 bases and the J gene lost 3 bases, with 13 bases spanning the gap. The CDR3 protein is CASSYTGGDTGELFF. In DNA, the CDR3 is TGCGCCAGCAGCTACACAGGGGGGGACACCGGGGAGCTGTTTTTT.

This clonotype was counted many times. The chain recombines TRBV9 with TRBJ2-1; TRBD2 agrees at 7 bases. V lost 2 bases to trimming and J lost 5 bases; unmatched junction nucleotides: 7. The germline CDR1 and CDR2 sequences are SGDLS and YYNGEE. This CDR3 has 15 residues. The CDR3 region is CASSVRTSYNNEQFF. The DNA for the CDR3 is TGTGCCAGCAGCGTTAGGACTAGTTACAACAATGAGCAGTTCTTC.

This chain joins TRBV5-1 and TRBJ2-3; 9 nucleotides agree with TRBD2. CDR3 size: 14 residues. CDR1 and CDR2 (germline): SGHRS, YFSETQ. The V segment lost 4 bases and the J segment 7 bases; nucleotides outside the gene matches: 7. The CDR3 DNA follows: TGCGCCAGCAGCAACCTAGCGGGGTTTTATACGCAGTATTTT. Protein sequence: CASSNLAGFYTQYF.

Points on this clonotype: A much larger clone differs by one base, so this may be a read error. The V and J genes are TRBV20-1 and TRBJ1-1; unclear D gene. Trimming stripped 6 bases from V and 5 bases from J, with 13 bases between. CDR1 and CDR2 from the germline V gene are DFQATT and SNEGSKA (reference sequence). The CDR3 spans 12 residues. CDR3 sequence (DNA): TGCAGTGCCGACCGCTGCGGAACTGAAGCTTTCTTT. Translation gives CSADRCGTEAFF.

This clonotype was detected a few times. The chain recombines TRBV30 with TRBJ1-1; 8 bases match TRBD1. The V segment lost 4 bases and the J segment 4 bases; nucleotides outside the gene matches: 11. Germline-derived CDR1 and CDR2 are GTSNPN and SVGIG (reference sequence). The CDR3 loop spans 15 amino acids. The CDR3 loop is CAWNSQGAHGTEAFF. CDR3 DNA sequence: TGTGCCTGGAACAGTCAGGGGGCGCACGGCACTGAAGCTTTCTTT.

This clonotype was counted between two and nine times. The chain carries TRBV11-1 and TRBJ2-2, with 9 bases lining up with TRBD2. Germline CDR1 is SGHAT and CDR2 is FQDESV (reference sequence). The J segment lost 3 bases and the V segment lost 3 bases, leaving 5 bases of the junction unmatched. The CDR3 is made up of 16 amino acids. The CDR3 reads CASSFLAGRYTGELFF. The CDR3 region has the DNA TGTGCCAGCAGCTTTCTAGCGGGAAGATACACCGGGGAGCTGTTTTTT.

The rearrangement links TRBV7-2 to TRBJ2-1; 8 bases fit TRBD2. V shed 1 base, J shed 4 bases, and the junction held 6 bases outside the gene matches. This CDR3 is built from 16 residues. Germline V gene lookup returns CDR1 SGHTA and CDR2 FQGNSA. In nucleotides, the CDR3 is TGTGCCAGCAGCTTAGATGGTAGCGGGATATACAATGAGCAGTTCTTC. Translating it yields CASSLDGSGIYNEQFF.

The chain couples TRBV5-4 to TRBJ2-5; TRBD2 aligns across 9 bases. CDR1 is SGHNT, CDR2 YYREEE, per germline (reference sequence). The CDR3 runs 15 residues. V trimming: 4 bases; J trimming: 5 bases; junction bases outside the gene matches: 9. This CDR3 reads CASSPLAGYRETQYF. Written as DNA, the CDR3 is TGTGCCAGCAGCCCCCTAGCGGGATACAGGGAGACCCAGTACTTC.

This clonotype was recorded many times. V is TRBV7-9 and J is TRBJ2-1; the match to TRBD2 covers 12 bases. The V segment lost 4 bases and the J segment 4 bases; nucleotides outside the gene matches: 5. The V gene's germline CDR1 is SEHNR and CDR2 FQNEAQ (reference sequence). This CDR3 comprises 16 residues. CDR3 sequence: CASSSSSGRVYNEQFF. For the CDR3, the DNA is TGTGCCAGCAGCTCTTCTAGCGGGAGGGTTTACAATGAGCAGTTCTTC.

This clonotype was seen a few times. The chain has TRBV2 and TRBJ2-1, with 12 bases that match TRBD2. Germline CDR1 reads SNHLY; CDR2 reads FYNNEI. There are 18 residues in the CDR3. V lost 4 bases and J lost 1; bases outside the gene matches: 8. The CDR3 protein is CASSGALAGGWSYNEQFF. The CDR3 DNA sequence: TGTGCCAGCAGTGGAGCCCTAGCGGGAGGGTGGTCCTACAATGAGCAGTTCTTC.